This TCR beta chain was profiled in a study of T-cell memory formation after mild COVID-19. Study details: The two donors had largely donor-specific TCR clusters.

In regard to this clonotype: Its antigen remains unidentified.

TCRdb ran MiXCR on the 5' RACE reads and lists one entry per CDR3 protein. Of approximately 450,000 distinct CDR3 sequences in the sample, roughly 18% were seen once. This CDR3 region has 18 residues. The germline gives CDR1 DFQATT, CDR2 SNEGSKA (reference sequence). The trim removed 3 bases at V and 3 bases at J, leaving 16 bases unmatched. General study findings and limits: The finding that pre-infection memory included some responding clones suggested that cross-reactive memory joined.

Specimen: PBMCs or a T cell subset sorted from them (not recorded which). The TCR sequence derives from an adult woman who had mild COVID-19 (a few samples of this study predate the infection). Cell type and time point are not known. The chain uses TRBV20-1 and TRBJ1-1, with 10 nucleotides matching TRBD1. This CDR3 is CSARGASGQGTWDTEAFF. CDR3 sequence (DNA): TGCAGTGCTAGGGGGGCTTCGGGACAGGGGACGTGGGACACTGAAGCTTTCTTT.